The source of this T cell receptor beta chain is a study of human T cells and chemical hapten exposure listed by TCRdb under 2021. Some background on the complete study: For sensitization, 2% DPC in acetone was applied to a roughly 2 cm by roughly 2 cm area of upper inner arm skin. About 27 alopecia patients gave blood for TCR sequencing at one to four time points (pre-sensitization, 2, 6 and 24 weeks). The mostly female patient cohort included alopecia areata with under or over 50% scalp involvement, alopecia totalis and alopecia universalis. Libraries were combined into a pool for sequencing, and differences in TCR yield between samples came mainly from small differences in library volumes within the pool. Blood was sampled from patients pre-sensitization (week 0) and at 2, 6 and about 24 weeks after DPC sensitization. Throughout the study period of 20 to 25 weeks, patients also received therapeutic DPC doses to the scalp every week. This study followed changes in the peripheral blood TCR repertoire in vivo during primary and secondary sensitization of alopecia patients to the hapten diphenylcyclopropenone (DPC). Patch testing on the upper back used Finn chambers containing 0.01% DPC, with scoring done after 6 days according to International Contact Dermatitis Research Group standards. Broader findings and caveats from the paper: DPC sensitization did not change the number of TCRs with a frequency above 1 in 1000, and there was no evidence of changes in global repertoire structure. Because every patient had alopecia, a presumed autoimmune disease, the patients' immune response might differ from that of healthy individuals. Repeated subsampling changed both the strength of the expansion versus patch-test correlation and the threshold at which that correlation became significant. Compared with pre-sensitization or healthy control sets, expanded TCRs formed significantly more large CDR3 similarity clusters, which is consistent with antigen-driven responses. Patch test score was positively correlated with the number of PT1 expanded TCRs, with significance at thresholds 8, 16 and 32 but not at 4.

This clonotype was counted only a few times. Its antigen specificity is not known. No base quality information exists; no much larger clone differs at one position. V is shortened by 5 bases, J by 1 base, and the region joining them spans 21 bases. The cysteine opens and the phenylalanine closes a CDR3 of 16 amino acids. Just the 48-base CDR3 DNA is kept, in frame starting at base 1. The germline V gene (reference sequence) gives CDR1 as GTSNPN and CDR2 as SVGIG. Reading the label with the study, this specimen's time point is: patch test 2, 6 weeks after DPC sensitization. The treatment or condition label, as the study defines it: therapeutic diphenylcyclopropenone sensitization with weekly scalp DPC. At every patch-test visit, the blood draw took place before the patch test was put on. To be eligible, patients had to be aged 18 to 70, diagnosed with alopecia and judged suitable for DPC therapy, while pregnant patients were excluded. Total RNA was extracted from unfractionated whole blood that had been collected in Tempus Blood RNA tubes.

Library preparation employed RACE. TCRdb shows the sequencer as NextSeq 500. During library preparation, unique molecular identifiers were attached to individual cDNA molecules so that TCRs could be counted quantitatively and reproducibly. For every blood RNA sample, sequencing covered both the TCR alpha and TCR beta chains. In the authors' own workflow: A median of about 89,000 TCRs per sample was observed, with a range of about 20,000 to 750,000. The Decombinator software suite was used to annotate the V, J and CDR3 of the TCR reads. For the PS versus PT1 abundance plots, all samples were subsampled to the same number of TCRs (28,000). Expanded TCRs were defined as absent before sensitization and observed at least eight times at the 2-week time point. The public reads were quality trimmed at Q25 with fastp and then assembled into clones with MiXCR by TCRdb, keeping productive beta chains. Each CDR3 protein gets just one entry, which takes the most common genes and DNA from the rows behind it. The V and J calls here are based on TCRdb, not the publication. The sample contains about 140,000 distinct CDR3 sequences, about 12% of them found a single time. Of the sample, approximately 1.3% is held by the ten largest clones.

The clonotype originates from a woman in her forties or fifties with alopecia areata. Some clones in this sample may be carry-over from other donors' samples. The V gene is TRBV30 and the J gene is TRBJ2-7; no D gene call is confident. Here the sequenced sample was whole blood, taken in connection with sensitization to the hapten diphenylcyclopropenone (DPC). The nucleotides read TGTGCCTGGGCCTCCTCCCCGGCCGGGCCTTCCTACGAGCAGTACTTC. Its amino acids are CAWASSPAGPSYEQYF.